The 30 T cell receptor beta chains in this list originate from one sample, sequenced in a study of blood T cell repertoires in COVID-19. TCRdb keeps only in-frame clones here, not all; method: immunoSEQ multiplex PCR. Of 300,000 to 400,000 clones listed, around four fifths were seen once; the top ten hold 2.5% to 3.5%. Material: peripheral blood. These receptors were collected from a man aged 25-45 years with active or convalescent COVID-19.

Written as DNA, the CDR3 is TGCAGCGTGTCGACAGAGGCCTGGGGAAATCAGCCCCAGCATTTT. This encodes CSVSTEAWGNQPQHF. The genes are TRBV29-1 and TRBJ1-5, with a weak D call TRBD1 (5 bases). V lost 6 bases, J lost 4 bases, and 19 bases lay in between. CDR1 and CDR2 from the germline V gene are SQVTM and ANQGSEA. The CDR3 consists of 15 residues.

This clone was seen ten or more times. The chain employs TRBV6-2 or TRBV6-3 and TRBJ2-2, with D possibly TRBD1 on 6 matching bases. The CDR3 extends over 17 amino acids. CDR1 is MNHEY, CDR2 SVGEGT, per germline. V was shortened by 0 bases and J by 2 bases, with 13 bases between the two germline ends. The CDR3 DNA sequence: TGTGCCAGCAGTTACTCGAAGGACAGCTTTAACACCGGGGAGCTGTTTTTT. Translating it yields CASSYSKDSFNTGELFF.

The gene calls are TRBV6-2 or TRBV6-3 and TRBJ2-1; possible D gene TRBD2, 6 bases. Germline V gives CDR1 MNHEY, CDR2 SVGEGT. The CDR3 spans 15 residues. The V and J ends lost 5 bases and 4 bases respectively, with 15 bases between them. The chain's CDR3 is CASSLERAPYNEQFF. CDR3 DNA: TGTGCCAGCAGTCTGGAGCGGGCCCCTTACAATGAGCAGTTCTTC.

V gene TRBV14 combines with J gene TRBJ2-1, with D possibly being TRBD2 (5 bases). The germline V and J ends were trimmed by 3 bases and 8 bases, with 5 bases remaining between them. The CDR3 length is 11 residues. Germline CDR1 is SGHDN and CDR2 is FVKESK. The CDR3 coding sequence is TGTGCCAGCAGCCACGGGGATGAGCAGTTCTTC. Translating gives CASSHGDEQFF.

The V gene is TRBV2, the J gene TRBJ2-3; 12 bases agree with TRBD2. There are 16 residues in the CDR3. Per the germline V gene, CDR1 is SNHLY and CDR2 is FYNNEI. Trimming took 3 bases from V and 3 from J; bases not matched to a gene: 4. In DNA, the CDR3 is TGTGCCAGCAGTGATCAGCTAGCGGGGGGGACAGATACGCAGTATTTT. This sequence encodes CASSDQLAGGTDTQYF.

This sequence joins TRBV28 and TRBJ1-4; TRBD1 matches at 7 bases. Unmatched junction bases numbered 5, after V lost 3 bases and J lost 7 bases. CDR1 and CDR2 from the germline V gene are MDHEN and SYDVKM. This CDR3 has 14 residues. The CDR3 loop is CASSLVQGTEKLFF. The CDR3 region has the DNA TGTGCCAGCAGTTTGGTACAGGGGACTGAAAAACTGTTTTTT.

This chain uses TRBV9 with TRBJ2-7, with 7 nucleotides matching TRBD1. The V and J ends lost 3 bases and 4 bases, in that order; junction bases with no gene match: 4. The CDR3 sequence is 13 residues long. Germline V gene sequence: CDR1 SGDLS, CDR2 YYNGEE. Here the CDR3 DNA reads TGTGCCAGCAGCGAGGGGGCCCTGTACGAGCAGTACTTC. As protein: CASSEGALYEQYF.

The chain couples TRBV5-1 to TRBJ2-3; 7 positions match TRBD2. This CDR3 is 15 amino acids long. Trimming at V came to 0 bases and at J to 5 bases, leaving 6 bases not matched to a gene. Germline CDR1 reads SGHRS; CDR2 reads YFSETQ. This chain's CDR3 is CASSLGGSGGDTQYF. CDR3 DNA: TGCGCCAGCAGCTTGGGCGGGAGTGGAGGAGATACGCAGTATTTT.

The chain carries TRBV28 and TRBJ1-5, with 7 bases fitting TRBD1. V lost 10 bases and J lost 5; bases outside the gene matches: 11. The CDR3 spans 14 residues. Germline-derived CDR1 and CDR2 are MDHEN and SYDVKM. This CDR3 is CATSGGFYYQPQHF. The CDR3 nucleotides read TGTGCCACCTCAGGGGGGTTTTACTATCAGCCCCAGCATTTT.

This chain connects TRBV7-8 to TRBJ1-1; D is perhaps TRBD1 (5 bases). Germline assignment: CDR1 SGHVS and CDR2 FQNEAQ. This CDR3 contains 13 residues. V gave up 1 base and J gave up 8 bases, with 11 bases separating them. The CDR3 DNA reads as TGTGCCAGCAGCTTAGGACAGAAGCCGGAAGCTTTCTTT. The encoded protein is CASSLGQKPEAFF.

This clone was seen only a few times. This chain joins TRBV30 and TRBJ2-2, with 7 bases matching TRBD2. The germline gives CDR1 GTSNPN, CDR2 SVGIG (reference sequence). With V trimmed by 0 bases and J by 16 bases, 8 bases remained unmatched. The CDR3 consists of 12 residues. DNA of the CDR3: TGTGCCTGGAGTGTACCCCGGACTAGTAGGTTTTTT. Translation: CAWSVPRTSRFF.

The chain combines TRBV29-1 with TRBJ1-5, with a tentative D call TRBD1 (6 bases). Germline values: CDR1 SQVTM, CDR2 ANQGSEA. CDR3 length: 13 amino acids. Trimming left V 5 bases short and J 0 bases short, with 8 bases between. The CDR3 coding sequence is TGCAGCGTTCACAGGGTTAGCAATCAGCCCCAGCATTTT. It specifies CSVHRVSNQPQHF.

The rearrangement joins TRBV5-1 to TRBJ1-2; 8 bases are shared with TRBD1. The CDR3 runs to 14 residues. V lost 4 bases and J lost 6; bases outside the gene matches: 8. Germline-derived CDR1 and CDR2 are SGHRS and YFSETQ. This CDR3 is CASSKGQAVNGYTF. CDR3 DNA: TGCGCCAGCAGCAAGGGACAGGCTGTGAATGGCTACACCTTC.

This chain links TRBV27 with TRBJ1-2, with 8 bases that match TRBD1. Germline values: CDR1 MNHEY, CDR2 SMNVEV (reference sequence). With 2 bases clipped from V and 6 bases from J, the junction kept 8 bases outside the gene matches. The CDR3 totals 15 residues. The DNA for the CDR3 is TGTGCCAGCAGTTTAGGGACAGGAGCCTGGGATGGCTACACCTTC. Translation: CASSLGTGAWDGYTF.

The V and J genes are TRBV11-3 and TRBJ1-1; a possible D gene is TRBD1 (6 bases). V shed 2 bases and J shed 5 bases, with 15 bases lying between them. This CDR3 contains 15 residues. Germline CDR1 is SGHNT and CDR2 is YENEEA. The CDR3, as DNA: TGTGCCAGCAGCTTATTACGGGGGGCAGGGACTGAAGCTTTCTTT. It codes for CASSLLRGAGTEAFF.

Note on this clone: The same CDR3 also results from other DNA sequences found in this sample. The V call is TRBV7-9, the J call TRBJ2-7; the D gene is possibly TRBD1 (6 bases). V gave up 5 bases and J gave up 4 bases, with 9 bases separating them. This CDR3 is built from 12 residues. Germline V gene lookup returns CDR1 SEHNR and CDR2 FQNEAQ (reference sequence). The CDR3 protein is CASSPTGYEQYF. Written as DNA, the CDR3 is TGTGCCAGCAGCCCCACAGGGTACGAGCAGTACTTC.

This chain connects TRBV10-3 to TRBJ1-6; D not resolved. Germline V gene data show CDR1 as ENHRY and CDR2 as SYGVKD. This CDR3 has 15 residues. V lost 6 bases and J 0 bases, leaving 9 bases between the germline ends. CDR3 coding DNA: TGTGCCATCAGCGGTGAAAGCTCCTATAATTCACCCCTCCACTTT. It encodes CAISGESSYNSPLHF.

This chain uses TRBV4-3 with TRBJ1-1, with D possibly being TRBD1 (6 bases). V was pared by 4 bases and J by 0 bases, with 18 bases between. The CDR3 consists of 17 residues. Germline CDR1 reads LGHNA; CDR2 reads YSLEER. DNA of the CDR3: TGCGCCAGCAGCCCGCAACCACAGGGATCCATGAACACTGAAGCTTTCTTT. Translating it yields CASSPQPQGSMNTEAFF.

The chain links TRBV19 to TRBJ2-7; weak D call: TRBD1 (6 bases). Germline V gives CDR1 LNHDA, CDR2 SQIVND (reference sequence). The CDR3 has 15 amino acids. V lost 3 bases to trimming and J lost 5 bases, with 17 bases between them. The CDR3 DNA sequence: TGTGCCAGTAGTATTACAGGGACATCCAATCACGAGCAGTACTTC. Translation: CASSITGTSNHEQYF.

J is TRBJ2-3 and V is TRBV5-6; D is ambiguous. V was shortened by 1 base and J by 6 bases, with 6 bases between the two germline ends. This CDR3 contains 12 residues. Germline V gives CDR1 SGHDT, CDR2 YYEEEE. In DNA, the CDR3 is TGTGCCAGCAGCTTGAGCAGGGATACGCAGTATTTT. It is translated as CASSLSRDTQYF.

The rearrangement joins TRBV13 to TRBJ1-3; the D gene is possibly TRBD1 (5 bases). Deletions cut 4 bases from V and 2 bases from J, with 18 bases between. Germline CDR1 reads PRHDT; CDR2 reads FYEKMQ (reference sequence). The CDR3 contains 17 residues. The CDR3 region has the DNA TGTGCCAGCAGCTCTTCCGGGGGGGGGACTGCTGGAAACACCATATATTTT. Protein sequence: CASSSSGGGTAGNTIYF.

The chain is built from TRBV11-2 and TRBJ1-3, with D unresolved. This CDR3 comprises 16 residues. In germline, CDR1 is SGHAT, CDR2 FQNNGV. Trimming took 3 bases from V and 0 from J, leaving 12 bases between them. CDR3 protein: CASSFSRGVSGNTIYF. The CDR3 nucleotides are TGTGCCAGCAGCTTTTCTAGAGGTGTCTCTGGAAACACCATATATTTT.

V and J are TRBV27 and TRBJ1-6, with D unresolved. Germline CDR1 reads MNHEY; CDR2 reads SMNVEV (reference sequence). The length of the CDR3 is 14 residues. The germline V and J ends were trimmed by 3 bases and 7 bases, with 10 bases remaining between them. The CDR3 is CASSFRDGNSPLHF. CDR3 coding DNA: TGTGCCAGCAGTTTCCGCGACGGGAATTCACCCCTCCACTTT.

This clone was seen a single time. The V call is TRBV7-2, the J call TRBJ1-2, with TRBD1 matching 8 bases. J was trimmed by 6 bases and V by 1 base; bases with no gene match: 13. This CDR3 is built from 17 residues. Germline V lookup: CDR1 SGHTA, CDR2 FQGNSA. As DNA, the CDR3 is TGTGCCAGCAGCTTAGGGACGGACAGGGTAACGAGGGATGGCTACACCTTC. Its translation: CASSLGTDRVTRDGYTF.

The chain couples TRBV4-1 to TRBJ2-1; D is unclear. Between the trimmed V and J ends, which lost 0 bases and 5 bases, there was a span of 14 bases. CDR1 and CDR2 (germline): MGHRA, YSYEKL. CDR3 length equals 16 residues. The CDR3 DNA follows: TGCGCCAGCAGCCAAGATAACATTATCTTAAACAATGAGCAGTTCTTC. This translates into CASSQDNIILNNEQFF.

This clone was counted once. The V call is TRBV24-1, the J call TRBJ2-7, with D unresolved. V lost 0 bases to trimming and J lost 2 bases, with 7 bases between them. Germline V gene data show CDR1 as KGHDR and CDR2 as SFDVKD. The CDR3 covers 14 residues. The CDR3: CATSDLSRPYEQYF. CDR3 sequence (DNA): TGTGCCACCAGTGATTTGTCTAGGCCCTACGAGCAGTACTTC.

This clone was detected only once. This chain connects TRBV11-3 to TRBJ2-3; 10 positions match TRBD1. This CDR3 is 17 amino acids long. J was trimmed by 5 bases and V by 1 base; bases with no gene match: 9. CDR1 and CDR2 from the germline V gene are SGHNT and YENEEA. The CDR3 loop reads CASSLAFGTGDLDTQYF. In DNA, the CDR3 is TGTGCCAGCAGCTTAGCCTTCGGGACAGGGGATTTAGATACGCAGTATTTT.

The V gene is TRBV7-2, the J gene TRBJ1-5; the match to TRBD1 covers 8 bases. Germline V gene lookup returns CDR1 SGHTA and CDR2 FQGNSA. The CDR3 has 15 amino acids. V was pared by 6 bases and J by 7 bases, with 11 bases of the junction left unmatched. The DNA of the CDR3 is TGTGCCAGCAGTCTTGCAGGGGGCGAGTACCAGCCCCAGCATTTT. This translates into CASSLAGGEYQPQHF. The full variable domain, rest sourced from reference TRBV7-2 and TRBJ1-5, is GAGVSQSPSNKVTEKGKDVELRCDPISGHTALYWYRQSLGQGLEFLIYFQGNSAPDKSGLPSDRFSAERTGGSVSTLTIQRTQQEDSAVYLCASSLAGGEYQPQHFGDGTRLSIL.

This chain uses TRBV30 with TRBJ2-2; no clear D. Germline V gene lookup returns CDR1 GTSNPN and CDR2 SVGIG (reference sequence). The CDR3 sequence is 14 residues long. The germline V and J ends were trimmed by 1 base and 0 bases, with 6 bases remaining between them. CDR3 sequence reads: CAWSGGPNTGELFF. The CDR3 DNA sequence: TGTGCCTGGAGTGGAGGTCCGAACACCGGGGAGCTGTTTTTT.

In this sample, this clone turned up once. The chain joins TRBV3-1 (or the pseudogene TRBV3-2) to TRBJ2-3; D is unclear. CDR1 is LGHDT, CDR2 YNNKEL, per germline (reference sequence). The CDR3 spans 15 residues. Trimming took off 4 bases at V and 0 bases at J, with 11 bases between the two ends. This CDR3 reads CASSPYSFSTDTQYF. CDR3 nucleotide sequence: TGTGCCAGCAGCCCTTACTCCTTTAGCACAGATACGCAGTATTTT.